This TCR beta chain was sequenced in a study of shared clonotypes between healthy human individuals. Of note for this clone: Its target is not known.

Study-wide findings and caveats: Generation of non-shared clonotypes was less probable than generation of clonotypes shared by all four donors.

TCRdb's table, derived via immunoSEQ multiplex PCR, lists solely in-frame clones and lacks some. The profile shows 550,000 to 850,000 clones, over 65% of them singletons. CDR3 length: 11 residues. V was clipped by 3 bases and J by 5 bases, with 4 bases between them. Germline CDR1 SNHLY, CDR2 FYNNEI. The sequenced material came from memory CD4+ T cells sorted from blood. The subset here: CD45RA-negative fraction. The sequence came from a woman in her twenties or thirties in good health. This chain joins TRBV2 and TRBJ1-1; D not certain. The CDR3 sequence is CASSDWTEAFF. CDR3 DNA sequence: TGTGCCAGCAGTGACTGGACTGAAGCTTTCTTT.